This TCR beta chain originates from a study of T cell changes during pregnancy in multiple sclerosis. Some clones are missing from TCRdb's copy, which holds only in-frame ones; the method was immunoSEQ multiplex PCR. The sample consists of roughly 30,000 clones, around nine tenths of them appearing once. The germline CDR1 and CDR2 sequences are GTSNPN and SVGIG (reference sequence). Trimming left V 0 bases short and J 4 bases short, with 9 bases between. This CDR3 comprises 13 residues. The gene calls are TRBV30 and TRBJ1-2; D not certain. This clonotype was obtained from a female donor in good health, enrolled as a control in a pregnancy study. The starting material was CD4+ T cells from peripheral blood mononuclear cells, obtained in the first trimester of pregnancy. The CDR3 here is CAWSVDDFYGYTF. CDR3 sequence (DNA): TGTGCCTGGAGTGTCGACGACTTCTATGGCTACACCTTC.